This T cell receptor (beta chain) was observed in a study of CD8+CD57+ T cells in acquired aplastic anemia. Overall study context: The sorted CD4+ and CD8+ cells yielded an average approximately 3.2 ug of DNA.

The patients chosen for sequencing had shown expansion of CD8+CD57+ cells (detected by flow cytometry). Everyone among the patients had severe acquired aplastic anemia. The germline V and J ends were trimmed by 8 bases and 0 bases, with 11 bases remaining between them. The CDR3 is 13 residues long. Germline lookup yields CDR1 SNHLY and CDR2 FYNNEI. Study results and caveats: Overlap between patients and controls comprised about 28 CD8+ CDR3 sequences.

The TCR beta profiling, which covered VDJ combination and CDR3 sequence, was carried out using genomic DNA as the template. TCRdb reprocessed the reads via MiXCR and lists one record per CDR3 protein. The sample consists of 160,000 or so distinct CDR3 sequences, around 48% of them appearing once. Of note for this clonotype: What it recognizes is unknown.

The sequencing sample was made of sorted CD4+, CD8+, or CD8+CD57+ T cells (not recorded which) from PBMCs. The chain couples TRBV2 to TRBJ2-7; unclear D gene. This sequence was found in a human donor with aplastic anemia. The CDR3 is CASWATRSYEQYF. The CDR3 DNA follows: TGTGCCAGCTGGGCGACCCGCTCCTACGAGCAGTACTTC.